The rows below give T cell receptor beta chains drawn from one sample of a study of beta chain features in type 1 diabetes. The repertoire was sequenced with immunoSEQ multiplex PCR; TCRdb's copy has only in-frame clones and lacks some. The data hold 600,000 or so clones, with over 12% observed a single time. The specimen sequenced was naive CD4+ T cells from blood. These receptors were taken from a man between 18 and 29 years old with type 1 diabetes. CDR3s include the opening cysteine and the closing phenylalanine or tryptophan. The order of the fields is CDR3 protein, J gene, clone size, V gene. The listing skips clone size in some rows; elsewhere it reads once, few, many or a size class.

CASGGDPHGYTF	TRBJ1-2	-	TRBV21-1
CASRRGGYEQYF	-	-	TRBV25-1
CASSSGTGGRETQYF	TRBJ2-5	-	TRBV6-5
CASSTDGGPYNEQFF	TRBJ2-1	few	TRBV6-5
CASSLSQRGGSYYGYTF	TRBJ1-2	-	TRBV27
CASSSLAGILNEQFF	TRBJ2-1	-	TRBV11-2
CASSYGGNFEPQHF	TRBJ1-5	-	TRBV6-6
CSVEGLRQETQYF	TRBJ2-5	few	TRBV29-1
CAISAAQGNSPLHF	TRBJ1-6	few	TRBV6-5
CASSSRTGGRGSPLHF	TRBJ1-6	few	TRBV19
CASSRRTGTGKYNEQFF	TRBJ2-1	-	TRBV5-4
CASTPNWNTEAFF	TRBJ1-1	-	TRBV6-5
CASSPPLAGEMNEQFF	TRBJ2-1	few	TRBV5-1
CASPPRVGTGELFF	TRBJ2-2	-	TRBV13
CASSESGGVQPQHF	TRBJ1-5	-	TRBV6-1
CASSLVWGANTEAFF	TRBJ1-1	-	TRBV7-2
CASNPQDLGSSPDTQYF	TRBJ2-3	-	TRBV21-1
CASSLVAEGEKLFF	TRBJ1-4	few	TRBV7-2
CASSLGGLSSYNEQFF	TRBJ2-1	few	TRBV13
CATSRAGTSNQPQHF	TRBJ1-5	-	TRBV15
CASSVVRAGETQYF	TRBJ2-5	-	TRBV7-9
CASSEMGISYEQYF	TRBJ2-7	-	TRBV2
CASSLSEGYNEQFF	TRBJ2-1	few	TRBV28
CASSLRDRQETQYF	TRBJ2-5	few	TRBV5-1
CASSLGPDRQETQYF	TRBJ2-5	few	TRBV11-3
CASSPSAGQVYNEQFF	TRBJ2-1	few	TRBV9
CASSLWGKETQYF	TRBJ2-5	few	TRBV28
CASSVGPVAAQGGELFF	TRBJ2-2	-	TRBV9
CASSRFTRTGQKTEAFF	TRBJ1-1	-	TRBV5-6
CASSQQGNTEAFF	TRBJ1-1	-	TRBV7-2
CASSLTGSGANVLTF	TRBJ2-6	-	TRBV7-3
CATSRERDQPQHF	TRBJ1-5	few	TRBV15
CASSSQGSDSYNEQFF	TRBJ2-1	-	TRBV27
CASSQVGHEQYF	TRBJ2-7	few	TRBV4-2
CAIGRLADYTGELFF	TRBJ2-2	-	TRBV10-3
CASSRLAGGPAYF	TRBJ2-7	few	TRBV19
CASSIEAGNSNQPQHF	TRBJ1-5	few	TRBV19
CARSRGTTEEQYF	TRBJ2-7	-	TRBV2
CASSLKRDRVSDTQYF	TRBJ2-3	-	TRBV4-2